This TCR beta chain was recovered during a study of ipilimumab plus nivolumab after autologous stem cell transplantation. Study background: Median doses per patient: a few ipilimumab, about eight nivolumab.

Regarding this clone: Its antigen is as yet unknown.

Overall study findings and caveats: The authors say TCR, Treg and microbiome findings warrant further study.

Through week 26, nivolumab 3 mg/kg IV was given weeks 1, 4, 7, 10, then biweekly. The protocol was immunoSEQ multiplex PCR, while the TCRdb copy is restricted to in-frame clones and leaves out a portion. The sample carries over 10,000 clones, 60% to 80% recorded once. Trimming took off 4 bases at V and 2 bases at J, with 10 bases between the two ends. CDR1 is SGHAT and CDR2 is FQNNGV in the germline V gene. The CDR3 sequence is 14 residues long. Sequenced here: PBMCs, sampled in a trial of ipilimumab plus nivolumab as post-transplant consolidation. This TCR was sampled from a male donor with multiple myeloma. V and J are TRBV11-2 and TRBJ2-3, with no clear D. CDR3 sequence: CASSWADFTDTQYF. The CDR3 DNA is TGTGCCAGCAGCTGGGCGGATTTCACAGATACGCAGTATTTT.